The rows below give T cell receptor beta chains drawn from one sample of a study of graft-versus-host responses after intestinal transplantation. TCRdb's copy holds only in-frame clones and misses some; the assay was immunoSEQ multiplex PCR. Here the sample spans more than 85,000 clones, 93% being singletons. Which antigens these TCRs recognize remains unknown. The material was unstimulated CD8+ T cells sorted from spleen or lymph node cells, obtained before intestinal transplant. The receptors stem from a human donor who received an intestinal transplant. Both conserved end residues are part of each CDR3. Each record gives: J gene, V gene, CDR3 protein.

j_call: TRBJ2-3; v_call: TRBV11-2; cdr3_aa: CASSLVEGAGDTQYF
j_call: TRBJ2-2; v_call: TRBV7-9; cdr3_aa: CASSESGRQAGELFF
j_call: TRBJ2-1; v_call: TRBV9; cdr3_aa: CASSGLGLPNEQFF
j_call: TRBJ2-7; v_call: TRBV18; cdr3_aa: CASSPWDSPYEQYF
j_call: TRBJ1-2; v_call: TRBV5-6; cdr3_aa: CASSFGAVVYGYTF
j_call: TRBJ2-7; v_call: TRBV5-1; cdr3_aa: CASSLNRGDYEQYF
j_call: TRBJ2-5; v_call: TRBV11-2; cdr3_aa: CASSGETETQYF
j_call: TRBJ2-7; v_call: TRBV19; cdr3_aa: CASSPDRQGTYEQYF
j_call: TRBJ1-4; v_call: TRBV19; cdr3_aa: CASTMWAGEKLFF
j_call: TRBJ1-5; v_call: TRBV9; cdr3_aa: CASSVAGKSNQPQHF
j_call: TRBJ1-3; v_call: TRBV5-4; cdr3_aa: CASSLGNLRDENTIYF
j_call: TRBJ1-5; v_call: TRBV10-1; cdr3_aa: CASSGGDRNQPQHF
j_call: TRBJ1-1; v_call: TRBV19; cdr3_aa: CASSMGTETEAFF
j_call: TRBJ2-1; v_call: TRBV28; cdr3_aa: CASSLGANGDEQFF
j_call: TRBJ2-7; v_call: TRBV11-2; cdr3_aa: CASSYEAGAVDYEQYF
j_call: TRBJ2-7; v_call: TRBV2; cdr3_aa: CASSEATSGMSYEQYF
j_call: TRBJ1-1; v_call: TRBV4-1; cdr3_aa: CASSQVGTGGMNTEAFF
j_call: TRBJ1-5; v_call: TRBV27; cdr3_aa: CASSLVKTGQPQHF
j_call: TRBJ2-1; v_call: TRBV25-1; cdr3_aa: CASSHTLGDSYNEQFF
j_call: TRBJ1-1; v_call: TRBV27; cdr3_aa: CASSSNSLGVGTEAFF
j_call: TRBJ2-3; v_call: TRBV7-6; cdr3_aa: CASSPGDRGLLDTQYF
j_call: TRBJ2-7; v_call: TRBV7-9; cdr3_aa: CASSFPGTAYEQYF
j_call: TRBJ2-3; v_call: TRBV11-2; cdr3_aa: CASSLAAIAGTDTQYF
j_call: TRBJ2-1; v_call: TRBV10-3; cdr3_aa: CAISAGSTYNEQFF
j_call: TRBJ2-1; v_call: TRBV7-9; cdr3_aa: CASSLAGLGVYNEQFF
j_call: TRBJ1-5; v_call: TRBV13; cdr3_aa: CASSYQGIGGPQHF
j_call: TRBJ2-7; v_call: TRBV7-3; cdr3_aa: CASSQSPSGSYEQYF
j_call: TRBJ2-5; v_call: TRBV25-1; cdr3_aa: CASRGRWLISGTVETQYF
j_call: TRBJ1-1; v_call: TRBV19; cdr3_aa: CASSIKGQAYMNTEAFF
j_call: TRBJ2-3; v_call: TRBV4-1; cdr3_aa: CASSQGAGRDTQYF
j_call: TRBJ2-3; v_call: TRBV27; cdr3_aa: CASSSEDSTDTQYF
j_call: TRBJ2-5; v_call: TRBV2; cdr3_aa: CASSNGPQETQYF
j_call: TRBJ1-1; v_call: TRBV6-1; cdr3_aa: CASRTEAFF
j_call: TRBJ1-1; v_call: TRBV7-9; cdr3_aa: CASSLGLSGTEAFF
j_call: TRBJ2-1; v_call: TRBV7-9; cdr3_aa: CASSYTSGTSSYNEQFF
j_call: TRBJ2-6; v_call: TRBV5-1; cdr3_aa: CASFDRAGANVLTF
j_call: TRBJ2-1; v_call: TRBV27; cdr3_aa: CASSSEAPYNEQFF
j_call: TRBJ2-3; v_call: TRBV5-1; cdr3_aa: CASTPYRVTDTQYF
j_call: TRBJ2-5; v_call: TRBV10-2; cdr3_aa: CASSERLAGGPVETQYF
j_call: TRBJ2-7; v_call: TRBV29-1; cdr3_aa: CSVVPQGSYEQYF
j_call: TRBJ2-5; v_call: TRBV11-3; cdr3_aa: CASSDGETQYF
j_call: TRBJ2-1; v_call: TRBV9; cdr3_aa: CASSVGQNSYNEQFF
j_call: TRBJ2-1; v_call: TRBV12-5; cdr3_aa: CASAPPPGLAVYNEQFF
j_call: TRBJ2-3; v_call: TRBV9; cdr3_aa: CASSEGGSPDTQYF
j_call: TRBJ1-1; v_call: TRBV4-1; cdr3_aa: CASSQGGSGARGTEAFF
j_call: TRBJ2-5; v_call: TRBV6-5; cdr3_aa: CASSQTGTSQETQYF
j_call: TRBJ2-3; v_call: TRBV9; cdr3_aa: CASSPRSGLAGGADTQYF
j_call: TRBJ1-1; v_call: TRBV25-1; cdr3_aa: CASSFRTGLAEAFF